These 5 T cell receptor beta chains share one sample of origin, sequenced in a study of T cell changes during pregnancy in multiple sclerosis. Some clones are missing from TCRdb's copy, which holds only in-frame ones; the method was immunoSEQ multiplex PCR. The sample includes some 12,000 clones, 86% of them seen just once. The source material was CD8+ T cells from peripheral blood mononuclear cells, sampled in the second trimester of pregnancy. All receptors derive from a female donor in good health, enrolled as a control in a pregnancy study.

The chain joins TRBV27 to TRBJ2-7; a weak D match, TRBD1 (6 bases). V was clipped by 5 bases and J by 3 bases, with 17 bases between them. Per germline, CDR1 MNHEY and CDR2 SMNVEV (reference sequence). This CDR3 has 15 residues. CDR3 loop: CASSTLGQGRYEQYF. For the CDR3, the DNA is TGTGCCAGCAGTACCCTCGGGCAGGGGCGCTACGAGCAGTACTTC.

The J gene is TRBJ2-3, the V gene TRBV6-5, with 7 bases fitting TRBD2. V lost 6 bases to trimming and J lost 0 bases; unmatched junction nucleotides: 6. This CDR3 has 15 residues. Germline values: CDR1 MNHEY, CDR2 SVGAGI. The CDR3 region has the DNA TGTGCCAGCAGCCCCTCAGCGGGGAGCACAGATACGCAGTATTTT. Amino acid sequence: CASSPSAGSTDTQYF.

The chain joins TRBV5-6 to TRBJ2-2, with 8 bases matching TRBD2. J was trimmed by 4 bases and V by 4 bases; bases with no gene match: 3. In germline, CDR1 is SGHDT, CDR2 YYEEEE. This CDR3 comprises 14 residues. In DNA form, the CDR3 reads TGTGCCAGCAGCGCGGGACTAGGCACCGGGGAGCTGTTTTTT. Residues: CASSAGLGTGELFF.

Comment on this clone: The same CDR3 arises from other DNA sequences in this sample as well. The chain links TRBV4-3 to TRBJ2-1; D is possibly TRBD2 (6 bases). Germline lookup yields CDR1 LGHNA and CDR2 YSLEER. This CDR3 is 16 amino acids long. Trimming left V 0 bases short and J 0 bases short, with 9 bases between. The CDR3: CASSQDRDFSYNEQFF. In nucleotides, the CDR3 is TGCGCCAGCAGCCAAGATCGGGACTTCTCCTACAATGAGCAGTTCTTC.

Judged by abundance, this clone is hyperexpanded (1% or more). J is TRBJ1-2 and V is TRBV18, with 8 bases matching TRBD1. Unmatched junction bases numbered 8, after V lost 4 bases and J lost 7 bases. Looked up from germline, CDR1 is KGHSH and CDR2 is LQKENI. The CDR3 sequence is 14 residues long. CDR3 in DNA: TGTGCCAGCTCACGCGGCAGGGGGCTCGGTGGCTACACCTTC. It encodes CASSRGRGLGGYTF.